This T cell receptor (beta chain) was identified in a study of molecular identifiers for immune sequencing clone quantification. With respect to this clonotype: Its target is unknown. A much larger clone is a single base away; this may be a read error.

Libraries for naive CD8 T cells, which were made from about 19,000 to 1,100,000 sorted cells, drew on 10%, 30% or 50% of the RNA. The authors gated naive CD8 T cells as CD8+CD4-CCR7+CD45RA+ for sorting. TCRdb ran MiXCR on the PCR reads and lists one entry per CDR3 protein. The profile shows 460,000 or so distinct CDR3 sequences, about 22% of them singletons. Broader study findings: Amid approximately 1 million naive cells, spiked Jurkat TCR RNA from one cell was reportedly still detectable.

The ends lost 5 bases at V and 4 bases at J; junction bases unmatched: 6. From germline, CDR1 is MNHEY and CDR2 SVGAGI. The CDR3 extends over 14 amino acids. This sequence originates from a human donor in good health. Some libraries in this study had Jurkat cell RNA spiked in. Sample: naive CD8+ T cells from blood, with Jurkat cell RNA spiked in. Noted subset: FACS-sorted CD8+CD4-CCR7+CD45RA+ naive T cells. This chain joins TRBV6-5 and TRBJ2-7, with TRBD1 matching over 9 bases. CDR3 residues: CASSTGGAMYEQYF. DNA for the CDR3: TGTGCCAGCAGTACAGGGGGCGCGATGTACGAGCAGTACTTC.